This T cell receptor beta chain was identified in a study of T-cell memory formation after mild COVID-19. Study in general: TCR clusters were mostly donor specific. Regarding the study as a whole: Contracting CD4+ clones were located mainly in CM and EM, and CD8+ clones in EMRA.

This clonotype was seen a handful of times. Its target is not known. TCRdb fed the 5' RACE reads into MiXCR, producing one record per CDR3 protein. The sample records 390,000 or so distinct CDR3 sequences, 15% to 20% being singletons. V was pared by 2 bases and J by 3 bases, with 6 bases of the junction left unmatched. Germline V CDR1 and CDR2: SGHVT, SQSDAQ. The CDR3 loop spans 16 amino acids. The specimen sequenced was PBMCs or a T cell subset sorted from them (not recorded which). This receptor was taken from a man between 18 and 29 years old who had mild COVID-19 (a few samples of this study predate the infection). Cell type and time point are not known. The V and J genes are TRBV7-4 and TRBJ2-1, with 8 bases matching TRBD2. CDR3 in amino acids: CASSLFSGEFYNEQFF. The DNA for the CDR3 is TGTGCCAGCAGCTTATTTAGCGGGGAATTCTACAATGAGCAGTTCTTC.